The 29 T cell receptor beta chains in this list originate from one sample, sequenced in a study of T cell responses to AZD1222 COVID-19 vaccine. Libraries were prepared by immunoSEQ multiplex PCR; TCRdb keeps only in-frame clonotypes and omits some of them. The sample holds 150,000 to 200,000 clones, more than 80% seen once. The sample in question was peripheral blood, obtained on day 0 of AZD1222 vaccination. The origin of the receptors is an adult in good health.

J is TRBJ1-6 and V is TRBV7-9; D remains ambiguous. Germline CDR1 SEHNR, CDR2 FQNEAQ (reference sequence). V was clipped by 2 bases and J by 8 bases, with 4 bases between them. This CDR3 is built from 12 residues. This CDR3 reads CASSLQYSPLHF. DNA for the CDR3: TGTGCCAGCAGCTTACAGTATTCACCCCTCCACTTT. Complete variable domain (other parts from reference TRBV7-9 and TRBJ1-6): DTGVSQNPRHKITKRGQNVTFRCDPISEHNRLYWYRQTLGQGPEFLTYFQNEAQLEKSRLLSDRFSAERPKGSFSTLEIQRTEQGDSAMYLCASSLQYSPLHFGNGTRLTVT.

The chain uses TRBV4-1 and TRBJ2-7, with TRBD2 matching 8 bases. Germline CDR1 reads MGHRA; CDR2 reads YSYEKL. The CDR3 runs 17 residues. Trimming cost V 0 bases and J 5 bases; bases outside gene matches: 12. The CDR3 here is CASSQDSGRALGDEQYF. The CDR3 nucleotides read TGCGCCAGCAGCCAAGATTCCGGGAGGGCCCTCGGGGACGAGCAGTACTTC.

This chain uses TRBV19 with TRBJ2-7, with no clear D. The CDR3 totals 12 residues. V shed 2 bases and J shed 1 base, with 3 bases lying between them. From germline, CDR1 is LNHDA and CDR2 SQIVND (reference sequence). CDR3 DNA sequence: TGTGCCAGTAGTATAAAATCCTACGAGCAGTACTTC. Residues: CASSIKSYEQYF. Using reference TRBV19 and TRBJ2-7 for the parts outside the CDR3, the full variable domain is DGGITQSPKYLFRKEGQNVTLSCEQNLNHDAMYWYRQDPGQGLRLIYYSQIVNDFQKGDIAEGYSVSREKKESFPLTVTSAQKNPTAFYLCASSIKSYEQYFGPGTRLTVT.

This clone was seen only once. This chain uses TRBV6-5 with TRBJ1-2, with D perhaps TRBD1 (6 bases). V lost 0 bases and J 10 bases, leaving 18 bases between the germline ends. Germline CDR1 and CDR2: MNHEY and SVGAGI. The CDR3 runs to 15 residues. The CDR3 loop is CASSYSPDRGKTYTF. For the CDR3, the DNA is TGTGCCAGCAGTTACTCTCCGGACAGAGGAAAAACCTACACCTTC.

This clone was recorded a few times. V is TRBV4-1 and J is TRBJ2-7; D ambiguous. V was shortened by 4 bases and J by 4 bases, with 11 bases between the two germline ends. Germline values: CDR1 MGHRA, CDR2 YSYEKL. The CDR3 runs 13 residues. CDR3 loop: CASSPPTIYEQYF. In DNA, the CDR3 is TGCGCCAGCAGCCCCCCTACTATATACGAGCAGTACTTC.

The chain uses TRBV11-2 and TRBJ2-7, with 8 bases fitting TRBD2. J lost 1 base, V lost 3 bases, and 8 bases had no gene match. Germline V gene lookup returns CDR1 SGHAT and CDR2 FQNNGV. This CDR3 is built from 16 residues. CDR3 amino acids: CASSFRGGGSSYEQYF. For the CDR3, the DNA is TGTGCCAGCAGCTTCCGGGGGGGTGGTTCGTCCTACGAGCAGTACTTC.

The chain carries TRBV5-5 and TRBJ2-5, with 7 nucleotides matching TRBD2. The germline V gene has CDR1 SGHKS and CDR2 YYEKEE (reference sequence). V was clipped by 5 bases and J by 5 bases; unmatched bases: 12. This CDR3 is 15 amino acids long. CDR3 in amino acids: CASSQNSGGRETQYF. Here the CDR3 DNA reads TGTGCCAGCAGTCAAAACTCCGGGGGGAGGGAGACCCAGTACTTC.

A word on this clone: Other DNA sequences in the same sample also yield this CDR3. CDR3 in DNA: TGCGCCAGCAGCTTAGGACAGGGGATATACGAGCAGTACTTC. This encodes CASSLGQGIYEQYF. The chain uses TRBV5-1 and TRBJ2-7, with 9 bases matching TRBD1. CDR1 SGHRS and CDR2 YFSETQ come from the germline V gene. This CDR3 is built from 14 residues. V dropped 2 bases and J dropped 4; count of bases not matched to a gene: 4.

J is TRBJ1-2 and V is TRBV5-4, with a possible D match to TRBD1 (5 bases). The CDR3 sequence is 17 residues long. The V and J ends lost 6 bases and 0 bases respectively, with 21 bases between them. The germline gives CDR1 SGHNT, CDR2 YYREEE (reference sequence). CDR3 in amino acids: CASTTDSDTLTNYGYTF. In DNA form, the CDR3 reads TGTGCCAGCACCACCGACAGCGATACCCTGACTAACTATGGCTACACCTTC. Filled out from reference TRBV5-4 and TRBJ1-2, the complete variable domain reads ETGVTQSPTHLIKTRGQQVTLRCSSQSGHNTVSWYQQALGQGPQFIFQYYREEENGRGNFPPRFSGLQFPNYSSELNVNALELDDSALYLCASTTDSDTLTNYGYTFGSGTRLTVV.

This chain uses TRBV27 with TRBJ2-7; D remains unclear. The CDR3 spans 11 residues. Trimming left V 5 bases short and J 5 bases short, with 7 bases between. Germline V gene sequence: CDR1 MNHEY, CDR2 SMNVEV (reference sequence). The DNA of the CDR3 is TGTGCCAGCAGTGACTCTAACGAGCAGTACTTC. Protein: CASSDSNEQYF.

In this sample, this clone turned up a few times. The chain joins TRBV6-5 to TRBJ1-1, with a weak D call TRBD1 (5 bases). Germline CDR1 MNHEY, CDR2 SVGAGI. CDR3 length equals 15 residues. The V gene lost 7 bases and the J gene lost 1 base, with 16 bases spanning the gap. CDR3 amino acids: CASTRGVQGNTEAFF. The CDR3 DNA is TGTGCCAGCACCCGAGGGGTGCAAGGGAACACTGAAGCTTTCTTT.

The V and J genes are TRBV18 and TRBJ1-5; 11 bases match TRBD1. The ends lost 4 bases at V and 3 bases at J; junction bases unmatched: 5. The CDR3 has 16 amino acids. The germline V gene has CDR1 KGHSH and CDR2 LQKENI. The CDR3 loop reads CASSHGQGANNQPQHF. The DNA for the CDR3 is TGTGCCAGCTCACATGGACAGGGGGCGAACAATCAGCCCCAGCATTTT.

The chain recombines TRBV5-1 with TRBJ2-1; TRBD2 aligns across 9 bases. CDR1 SGHRS and CDR2 YFSETQ come from the germline V gene. The CDR3 covers 16 residues. Trimming took 0 bases from V and 9 from J; bases not matched to a gene: 10. The CDR3 sequence is CASSLVTSGEWVEQFF. The CDR3 DNA sequence: TGCGCCAGCAGCTTGGTGACTAGCGGAGAATGGGTTGAGCAGTTCTTC.

V is TRBV3-1 (or the pseudogene TRBV3-2) and J is TRBJ1-3; D gene unclear. The CDR3 is made up of 19 amino acids. Germline V lookup: CDR1 LGHDT, CDR2 YNNKEL (reference sequence). V was cut by 2 bases and J by 0 bases, with 20 bases left in between. CDR3 loop: CASSQTPLRTVYSGNTIYF. In DNA form, the CDR3 reads TGTGCCAGCAGCCAAACACCCCTTCGGACGGTTTACTCTGGAAACACCATATATTTT.

The gene calls are TRBV4-1 and TRBJ2-1, with D perhaps TRBD2 (5 bases). CDR1 and CDR2 (germline): MGHRA, YSYEKL. The germline V and J ends were trimmed by 4 bases and 4 bases, with 11 bases remaining between them. The CDR3 runs 14 residues. This chain's CDR3 is CASSLGGEYNEQFF. CDR3 sequence (DNA): TGCGCCAGCAGCCTAGGTGGGGAGTACAATGAGCAGTTCTTC.

This rearrangement joins TRBV28 to TRBJ1-2, with 7 positions matching TRBD1. V gave up 7 bases and J gave up 5 bases; unmatched junction bases: 13. Looked up from germline, CDR1 is MDHEN and CDR2 is SYDVKM. The CDR3 is 15 residues long. CDR3 protein: CASTLGRGVEYGYTF. In nucleotides, the CDR3 is TGTGCCAGCACCCTAGGCAGGGGGGTTGAGTATGGCTACACCTTC.

The rearrangement links TRBV25-1 to TRBJ1-1, with 11 positions matching TRBD1. Germline CDR1 MGHDK, CDR2 SYGVNS. Unmatched junction bases numbered 12, after V lost 8 bases and J lost 4 bases. This CDR3 contains 16 residues. The CDR3 nucleotides are TGTGCCAGCGGACTCGATACCGGGACAGGGGGCACTGAAGCTTTCTTT. Protein sequence: CASGLDTGTGGTEAFF. Using reference TRBV25-1 and TRBJ1-1 for the parts outside the CDR3, the full variable domain is EADIYQTPRYLVIGTGKKITLECSQTMGHDKMYWYQQDPGMELHLIHYSYGVNSTEKGDLSSESTVSRIRTEHFPLTLESARPSHTSQYLCASGLDTGTGGTEAFFGQGTRLTVV.

The chain recombines TRBV4-1 with TRBJ1-4; 8 bases fit TRBD1. The CDR3 has 16 residues. The germline CDR1 and CDR2 sequences are MGHRA and YSYEKL. Unmatched junction bases numbered 10, after V lost 4 bases and J lost 6 bases. The CDR3 region is CASSPLRDRGYEKLFF. The CDR3 nucleotides are TGCGCCAGCAGCCCTCTCCGTGACAGGGGTTATGAAAAACTGTTTTTT.

As concerns this clone: Other DNA variants within this sample encode the same CDR3. The chain carries TRBV5-1 and TRBJ1-1; the match to TRBD1 covers 10 bases. The junction had 3 bases not matched to a gene; V was cut back by 4 bases and J by 0 bases. Germline lookup yields CDR1 SGHRS and CDR2 YFSETQ. The length of the CDR3 is 15 residues. This CDR3 is CASSRDRGMNTEAFF. The CDR3 DNA is TGCGCCAGCAGCCGGGACAGGGGCATGAACACTGAAGCTTTCTTT.

The chain combines TRBV16 with TRBJ1-2; no reliable D call. The CDR3 has 15 amino acids. Germline V lookup: CDR1 KGHSY, CDR2 FQNENV. Trimming shortened V by 4 bases and J by 8 bases, and 20 bases separated the two germline ends. The CDR3: CASSPSSFPSVGYTF. CDR3 nucleotide sequence: TGTGCCAGCAGCCCCAGCTCATTCCCCAGCGTAGGCTACACCTTC.

J is TRBJ2-7 and V is TRBV4-1; D not certain. There are 15 residues in the CDR3. From germline, CDR1 is MGHRA and CDR2 YSYEKL. V was trimmed by 1 base and J by 0 bases, leaving 10 bases between them. CDR3 DNA: TGCGCCAGCAGCCAAGGTATCGTAAGCTCCTACGAGCAGTACTTC. This gives the protein CASSQGIVSSYEQYF.

This clone was picked up one time. The J gene is TRBJ1-2, the V gene TRBV6-1; a possible D gene is TRBD1 (5 bases). The germline V gene has CDR1 MNHNS and CDR2 SASEGT. The CDR3 extends over 14 amino acids. Trimming removed 1 base from V and 6 bases from J, with 12 bases in between. The CDR3 here is CASSEGWEGDGYTF. In DNA form, the CDR3 reads TGTGCCAGCAGTGAAGGATGGGAAGGGGATGGCTACACCTTC.

The chain uses TRBV10-3 and TRBJ1-1, with D possibly matching TRBD1 (5 bases). This CDR3 is 17 amino acids long. V lost 4 bases and J 1 base, leaving 19 bases between the germline ends. Germline V lookup: CDR1 ENHRY, CDR2 SYGVKD. The CDR3 is CAISVFRGFRRNTEAFF. The CDR3 DNA reads TGTGCCATCAGTGTTTTTCGGGGGTTTCGGAGGAACACTGAAGCTTTCTTT.

The gene calls are TRBV6-5 and TRBJ1-4; a possible D gene is TRBD1 (5 bases). The CDR3 covers 15 residues. Germline V gene sequence: CDR1 MNHEY, CDR2 SVGAGI. V lost 7 bases, J lost 8 bases, and 20 bases lay in between. In nucleotides, the CDR3 is TGTGCCAGCACAAGGAAAGCGGAATGGGGGGAAAAACTGTTTTTT. It codes for CASTRKAEWGEKLFF.

The V gene is TRBV19, the J gene TRBJ1-5, with 8 bases lining up with TRBD1. The V gene end was trimmed by 4 bases and the J gene end by 1 base; junction bases not matched to a gene: 9. Germline V gene sequence: CDR1 LNHDA, CDR2 SQIVND (reference sequence). This CDR3 has 17 amino acids. The CDR3 loop is CASSTNYRGLSNQPQHF. As DNA, the CDR3 is TGTGCCAGTAGTACCAATTACAGGGGGTTGAGCAATCAGCCCCAGCATTTT.

V and J are TRBV5-6 and TRBJ1-6; D gene uncertain. V lost 4 bases, J lost 9 bases, and 17 bases lay in between. This CDR3 contains 15 residues. Germline V gene data show CDR1 as SGHDT and CDR2 as YYEEEE. The CDR3 sequence: CASSRRGFVASPLHF. The CDR3 nucleotides are TGTGCCAGCAGCCGTAGAGGGTTCGTCGCTTCACCCCTCCACTTT.

The chain is built from TRBV5-1 and TRBJ1-4; D is uncertain. Germline CDR1 is SGHRS and CDR2 is YFSETQ. Trimming pared 0 bases from V and 0 bases from J, leaving 12 bases between. This CDR3 has 17 residues. CDR3 in DNA: TGCGCCAGCAGCTTGGAGTGGGCACTTTCAACTAATGAAAAACTGTTTTTT. As protein: CASSLEWALSTNEKLFF.

This clone has a single count. The chain employs TRBV5-1 and TRBJ1-4, with a weak D call TRBD1 (6 bases). The CDR3 has 14 residues. V shed 3 bases and J shed 6 bases, with 12 bases lying between them. CDR1 and CDR2 from the germline V gene are SGHRS and YFSETQ. This CDR3 reads CASSYQGRDEKLFF. For the CDR3, the DNA is TGCGCCAGCAGCTATCAGGGGAGGGATGAAAAACTGTTTTTT.

This chain uses TRBV2 with TRBJ1-2; no reliable D call. Trimming pared 6 bases from V and 4 bases from J, leaving 12 bases between. The V gene's germline CDR1 is SNHLY and CDR2 FYNNEI. The CDR3 loop spans 13 amino acids. CDR3 in amino acids: CASRSGPLYGYTF. Written as DNA, the CDR3 is TGTGCCAGCAGGTCCGGGCCCCTCTATGGCTACACCTTC.